The T cell receptor beta chain under discussion was sequenced for a study of neurological immune-mediated disorders. The sample holds many counts of this clonotype. TCRdb passed the 5' RACE reads through MiXCR, listing each CDR3 protein once. This table holds approximately 82,000 distinct CDR3 sequences, 12% to 15% found once. The TCR comes from a woman between 50 and 59 years old in good health. Sequenced material: PBMCs.

Here the CDR3 DNA reads TGTGCCATCAGTGAGCCCCGGACTAGCGGGGGCACCTACAATGAGCAGTTCTTC. It encodes CAISEPRTSGGTYNEQFF. The chain combines TRBV10-3 with TRBJ2-1; 13 bases agree with TRBD2. Germline CDR1 and CDR2: ENHRY and SYGVKD. V dropped 2 bases and J dropped 2; count of bases not matched to a gene: 6. The CDR3 totals 18 residues.